This T cell receptor (beta chain) was sequenced during a study of beta chain features in type 1 diabetes. Overall study findings and caveats: When Type 1 diabetes patients were examined, their TCRB CDR3s proved moderately but significantly shorter in all four CD4+ subsets. In the patient group, naive, central memory and Treg TCRB repertoires seemed more alike than in the healthy donor group.

The investigators reverse transcribed all of the isolated RNA, so they sequenced expressed TCRB transcripts. Only in-frame clones appear in the TCRdb table, and some are missing; sequencing was by immunoSEQ multiplex PCR. The repertoire includes approximately 17,000 clones, 70% of them detected once, and 0.79% sits in the top ten. Over 95% purity was reached by all sorted populations. This clone appeared once. The antigen remains unidentified. The CDR3 is 13 amino acids. Germline-derived CDR1 and CDR2 are MGHDK and SYGVNS. Trimming shortened V by 1 base and J by 3 bases, and 6 bases separated the two germline ends.

Source material: stem cell memory CD4+ T cells from blood. The sequence was collected from a man between 25 and 39 years old with type 1 diabetes. The genes are TRBV25-1 and TRBJ1-1; no reliable D call. CDR3 sequence reads: CASSELFDTEAFF. The CDR3 DNA reads TGTGCCAGCAGTGAATTATTCGACACTGAAGCTTTCTTT.